Below, one T cell receptor beta chain is given with its context. Its antigen is undetermined. This sample was included in a study of OX40 agonist ivuxolimab in advanced cancers. The study's findings and limits: On average, a greater number of expanded clones characterised CD8+ T cells relative to CD4+.

Sequencing was performed with immunoSEQ multiplex PCR; in TCRdb, only in-frame clones are kept and a portion is missing. The data hold 55,000 to 65,000 clones, with 70% to 90% observed a single time. Per germline, CDR1 SGHDT and CDR2 YYEEEE. V lost 4 bases and J 8 bases, leaving 15 bases between the germline ends. CDR3 length equals 14 residues. The J gene is TRBJ1-4, the V gene TRBV5-6; maybe TRBD1 (6 bases). The sequencing used CD4+ or CD8+ T cells sorted from blood, collected in a trial of the OX40 agonist ivuxolimab. The TCR comes from an adult with an advanced solid tumor such as melanoma, head and neck, liver or kidney cancer. CDR3 residues: CASSRGGGQEKLFF. DNA of the CDR3: TGTGCCAGCAGCAGGGGCGGGGGGCAGGAAAAACTGTTTTTT.